The clone carrying this TCR beta chain was counted only a few times. Its antigen is unidentified. No patient received treatment before thyroid surgery. This sample was included in a study of metastatic and nonmetastatic thyroid tumors. Study-wide context: Thyroid patients, malignant and benign, had repertoires compared across blood and tumor or nodule tissue. Study results and limitations: Reported TCR beta diversity, measured in blood and tumor, was significantly higher for malignant thyroid tumors than for benign nodules.

This CDR3 is 15 amino acids long. Per the germline V gene, CDR1 is SQVTM and CDR2 is ANQGSEA. The V gene end was trimmed by 5 bases and the J gene end by 8 bases; junction bases not matched to a gene: 17. How the authors handled the data: Clinicopathological groups of papillary thyroid cancer showed CDR3 differences that were used to build a distant-metastasis classifier. Via MiXCR, TCRdb re-called the PCR reads. The V and J calls were determined by TCRdb, not by the authors. The table records 20,000 to 30,000 clones, approximately 24% of them present only once. The sample comprised blood. The TCR comes from a female donor with papillary thyroid cancer or a benign thyroid nodule (not recorded which). Some clones in this sample may be carry-over from other donors' samples. The rearrangement links TRBV29-1 to TRBJ1-2; 7 positions match TRBD1. The CDR3 here is CSVSYTGTAGLGYTF. The CDR3 DNA reads as TGCAGCGTTTCATATACCGGGACAGCGGGGTTGGGCTACACCTTC.